Following are 30 T cell receptor beta chains from one sample sequenced in a study of cytomegalovirus exposure and HLA in healthy donors. PCR was performed using 60 Vbeta and 13 Jbeta primers. Assay: immunoSEQ multiplex PCR; the TCRdb copy retains only in-frame clones and omits some. The sample lists 100,000 to 120,000 clones, around 76% seen once, with about 7.5% in the top ten. The sequencing sample was made of PBMCs. The receptors shown here come from a man aged 40-50 years in good health and CMV-seropositive.

This chain joins TRBV28 and TRBJ2-5; 7 nucleotides match TRBD1. CDR3 size: 11 residues. Germline V gene sequence: CDR1 MDHEN, CDR2 SYDVKM. The V gene end was trimmed by 4 bases and the J gene end by 11 bases; junction bases not matched to a gene: 4. This chain's CDR3 is CASSSRGQQYF. CDR3 DNA sequence: TGTGCCAGCAGTTCCCGGGGACAGCAGTACTTC.

The chain links TRBV5-4 to TRBJ2-7; TRBD2 matches at 8 bases. Germline CDR1 SGHNT, CDR2 YYREEE (reference sequence). Trimming at V came to 5 bases and at J to 2 bases, leaving 9 bases not matched to a gene. This CDR3 contains 15 residues. The CDR3 DNA reads as TGTGCCAGCAGTCATAGCGGGATGAATACCTACGAGCAGTACTTC. Its translation: CASSHSGMNTYEQYF.

V is TRBV2 and J is TRBJ1-1, with a possible D match to TRBD1 (6 bases). Germline V gene data show CDR1 as SNHLY and CDR2 as FYNNEI. This CDR3 comprises 16 residues. V dropped 5 bases and J dropped 7 bases, with 23 bases sitting between them. As DNA, the CDR3 is TGTGCCAGCAGTCTTACCCCAGACAGGCCAACTGGTGAAGCTTTCTTT. Encoded protein: CASSLTPDRPTGEAFF.

This sequence joins TRBV11-3 and TRBJ1-3; the D gene is possibly TRBD1 (5 bases). The CDR3 is 16 residues long. Germline V lookup: CDR1 SGHNT, CDR2 YENEEA. The V gene lost 0 bases and the J gene lost 0 bases, with 9 bases spanning the gap. The CDR3 DNA reads as TGTGCCAGCAGCTTAGAAGGGGCGACCTCTGGAAACACCATATATTTT. Translated: CASSLEGATSGNTIYF.

This chain connects TRBV7-9 to TRBJ2-5; TRBD2 is a possible D gene (6 bases). From germline, CDR1 is SEHNR and CDR2 FQNEAQ (reference sequence). CDR3 size: 16 residues. The V gene lost 2 bases and the J gene lost 2 bases, with 15 bases spanning the gap. CDR3 in DNA: TGTGCCAGCAGCTTATCGGGGCACGGAGGGCAAGAGACCCAGTACTTC. Translated: CASSLSGHGGQETQYF.

V and J are TRBV2 and TRBJ1-5; 7 bases line up with TRBD1. The CDR3 runs to 14 residues. The trim removed 7 bases at V and 0 bases at J, leaving 3 bases unmatched. CDR1 and CDR2 from the germline V gene are SNHLY and FYNNEI. DNA of the CDR3: TGTGCCAGCAAAGACAGGGCTAGCAATCAGCCCCAGCATTTT. Translated, it gives CASKDRASNQPQHF. Full variable domain (remainder filled in from reference TRBV2 and TRBJ1-5): EPEVTQTPSHQVTQMGQEVILRCVPISNHLYFYWYRQILGQKVEFLVSFYNNEISEKSEIFDDQFSVERPDGSNFTLKIRSTKLEDSAMYFCASKDRASNQPQHFGDGTRLSIL.

V is TRBV30 and J is TRBJ1-5; 8 bases agree with TRBD1. V lost 0 bases, J lost 7 bases, and 8 bases stayed unmatched. Germline CDR1 GTSNPN, CDR2 SVGIG (reference sequence). CDR3 length: 15 amino acids. This CDR3 is CAWSVQGALSQPQHF. DNA for the CDR3: TGTGCCTGGAGTGTGCAGGGGGCGTTGTCACAGCCCCAGCATTTT.

This chain uses TRBV6-6 with TRBJ2-1; 12 bases are a match to TRBD2. The CDR3 is made up of 14 amino acids. Looked up from germline, CDR1 is MNHNY and CDR2 is SVGAGI (reference sequence). The V gene end was trimmed by 7 bases and the J gene end by 5 bases; junction bases not matched to a gene: 3. Written as DNA, the CDR3 is TGTGCCAGCAAGACTAGCGGGAGCCACAATGAGCAGTTCTTC. It translates to CASKTSGSHNEQFF.

The V and J genes are TRBV7-9 and TRBJ2-1; possibly TRBD2 for D (5 bases). The CDR3 totals 13 residues. Trimming stripped 5 bases from V and 9 bases from J, with 14 bases between. The V gene's germline CDR1 is SEHNR and CDR2 FQNEAQ (reference sequence). The CDR3 sequence is CASSALRGGEQFF. CDR3 coding DNA: TGTGCCAGCAGCGCCTTGCGAGGAGGTGAGCAGTTCTTC.

This rearrangement joins TRBV27 to TRBJ1-2; weak D call: TRBD1 (5 bases). The CDR3 is made up of 12 amino acids. V gave up 3 bases and J gave up 7 bases, with 9 bases separating them. From germline, CDR1 is MNHEY and CDR2 SMNVEV (reference sequence). The CDR3 bases are TGTGCCAGCAGTTTTGCGGGGGGTGGCTACACCTTC. It codes for CASSFAGGGYTF.

The gene calls are TRBV4-2 and TRBJ2-3; TRBD2 matches at 11 bases. This CDR3 comprises 17 residues. Germline loops: CDR1 LGHNA, CDR2 YNFKEQ. V lost 0 bases, J lost 3 bases, and 5 bases stayed unmatched. CDR3 sequence: CASSQEPSGRSTDTQYF. The CDR3 bases are TGTGCCAGCAGCCAAGAGCCTAGCGGGAGGAGTACAGATACGCAGTATTTT.

The J gene is TRBJ2-1, the V gene TRBV5-1, with D perhaps matching TRBD2 (5 bases). This CDR3 contains 16 residues. Germline V lookup: CDR1 SGHRS, CDR2 YFSETQ. V dropped 0 bases and J dropped 2 bases, with 12 bases sitting between them. CDR3 region: CASSLGERVAYNEQFF. In DNA, the CDR3 is TGCGCCAGCAGCTTGGGGGAGAGGGTCGCCTACAATGAGCAGTTCTTC.

V usage is TRBV6-1 and J usage is TRBJ2-3, with TRBD2 matching 9 bases. The ends lost 8 bases at V and 14 bases at J; junction bases unmatched: 11. From germline, CDR1 is MNHNS and CDR2 SASEGT. The CDR3 sequence is 12 residues long. CDR3 coding DNA: TGTGCCAGCTGGTTTCCGGCGGGGGGGCTGTATTTT. Amino acid sequence: CASWFPAGGLYF.

This chain joins TRBV30 and TRBJ2-7, with D perhaps TRBD2 (7 bases). Germline CDR1 reads GTSNPN; CDR2 reads SVGIG (reference sequence). V lost 3 bases and J 2 bases, leaving 11 bases between the germline ends. The CDR3 is 13 amino acids. The chain's CDR3 is CAWSGGHAYEQYF. The CDR3 DNA reads TGTGCCTGGAGCGGGGGGCACGCCTACGAGCAGTACTTC.

J is TRBJ2-3 and V is TRBV7-6; 15 bases are a match to TRBD2. CDR1 SGHVS and CDR2 FNYEAQ come from the germline V gene. The CDR3 spans 16 residues. V trimming: 5 bases; J trimming: 5 bases; junction bases outside the gene matches: 5. The CDR3 loop is CASSPGLAGGLDTQYF. The CDR3 nucleotides are TGTGCCAGCAGCCCGGGACTAGCGGGAGGCCTAGATACGCAGTATTTT. The variable domain in full, completed from reference TRBV7-6 and TRBJ2-3, reads GAGVSQSPRYKVTKRGQDVALRCDPISGHVSLYWYRQALGQGPEFLTYFNYEAQQDKSGLPNDRFSAERPEGSISTLTIQRTEQRDSAMYRCASSPGLAGGLDTQYFGPGTRLTVL.

The chain joins TRBV19 to TRBJ2-7; tentative D call: TRBD1 (5 bases). This CDR3 has 14 residues. The ends were cut back, 9 bases at V and 1 base at J, with 16 bases in the middle. Germline loops: CDR1 LNHDA, CDR2 SQIVND (reference sequence). CDR3 sequence: CARSGKGPSYEQYF. The DNA of the CDR3 is TGTGCCAGGAGTGGGAAGGGGCCTTCCTACGAGCAGTACTTC.

This clone appeared a single time. This sequence joins TRBV6-4 and TRBJ2-1, with 9 nucleotides matching TRBD2. This CDR3 has 15 residues. Germline trimming cut 6 bases from V and 7 bases from J; bases unmatched to any gene: 10. The V gene's germline CDR1 is MRHNA and CDR2 SNTAGT. The CDR3 sequence: CASRAGTSIPNEQFF. The CDR3 nucleotides read TGTGCCAGCAGAGCCGGGACTAGCATCCCAAATGAGCAGTTCTTC.

V usage is TRBV7-9 and J usage is TRBJ2-1, with 9 bases lining up with TRBD1. Losses at the gene ends were 5 bases for V and 10 bases for J; bases not matched to a gene: 6. The CDR3 contains 13 residues. CDR1 SEHNR and CDR2 FQNEAQ come from the germline V gene (reference sequence). Here the CDR3 DNA reads TGTGCCAGCAGCGTTAACAGGGGGCACGAGCAGTTCTTC. As protein: CASSVNRGHEQFF.

This clone has just a few counts. Other DNA sequences in the same sample also yield this CDR3. The chain is built from TRBV6-1 and TRBJ1-2, with D possibly being TRBD1 (5 bases). The CDR3 loop spans 12 amino acids. The V end lost 5 bases, the J end lost 6 bases, and 10 bases lay between the germline ends. The V gene's germline CDR1 is MNHNS and CDR2 SASEGT. CDR3 bases: TGTGCCAGCAGTTCTGGGGGGGATGGCTACACCTTC. The encoded protein is CASSSGGDGYTF.

The V gene is TRBV18, the J gene TRBJ1-6; TRBD1 aligns across 9 bases. The ends lost 2 bases at V and 4 bases at J; junction bases unmatched: 0. CDR1 is KGHSH, CDR2 LQKENI, per germline. There are 15 residues in the CDR3. CDR3 protein: CASSPGQGYNSPLHF. The CDR3 DNA follows: TGTGCCAGCTCACCAGGACAGGGGTATAATTCACCCCTCCACTTT.

The chain links TRBV2 to TRBJ2-1; 12 positions match TRBD1. The J segment lost 7 bases and the V segment lost 8 bases, leaving 6 bases of the junction unmatched. Germline V gene data show CDR1 as SNHLY and CDR2 as FYNNEI. The CDR3 runs 14 residues. The chain's CDR3 is CASLRDRGLNEQFF. The CDR3 region has the DNA TGTGCCAGCCTCCGGGACAGGGGGCTTAATGAGCAGTTCTTC.

This clone has more than one count but fewer than ten. The chain has TRBV29-1 and TRBJ1-2; maybe TRBD1 (5 bases). CDR3 size: 11 residues. V was trimmed by 8 bases and J by 4 bases, leaving 11 bases between them. Germline CDR1 SQVTM, CDR2 ANQGSEA. The CDR3 sequence is CSFRVGYGYTF. The CDR3 DNA sequence: TGCAGCTTCAGGGTTGGCTATGGCTACACCTTC.

V and J are TRBV21-1 and TRBJ2-3; TRBD1, as called in the table, went unchecked against the DNA. TRBV21-1 is termed a pseudogene. The CDR3 loop spans 15 amino acids. CDR3 sequence (DNA): TGTGCCAGCAGCAAAGTGACAGTCCGCACAGATACGCAGTATTTT. Its translation is CASSKVTVRTDTQYF.

The rearrangement links TRBV7-9 to TRBJ2-7; TRBD2 agrees at 10 bases. This CDR3 spans 14 amino acids. Germline V gene data show CDR1 as SEHNR and CDR2 as FQNEAQ (reference sequence). V was pared by 4 bases and J by 3 bases, with 3 bases of the junction left unmatched. The CDR3 DNA reads as TGTGCCAGCAGCTCCAGCGGGAGGGGCTACGAGCAGTACTTC. It translates to CASSSSGRGYEQYF.

The rearrangement links TRBV28 to TRBJ2-3; 8 bases are shared with TRBD2. Trimming at V came to 2 bases and at J to 6 bases, leaving 4 bases not matched to a gene. Germline V gene sequence: CDR1 MDHEN, CDR2 SYDVKM. This CDR3 contains 14 residues. CDR3 nucleotides: TGTGCCAGCAGTTTAGCGGGGGGCTGGGATACGCAGTATTTT. Protein product: CASSLAGGWDTQYF. Together with reference TRBV28 and TRBJ2-3, the CDR3 gives the full variable domain: DVKVTQSSRYLVKRTGEKVFLECVQDMDHENMFWYRQDPGLGLRLIYFSYDVKMKEKGDIPEGYSVSREKKERFSLILESASTNQTSMYLCASSLAGGWDTQYFGPGTRLTVL.

A remark on this clone: The junction departs from germline at one end; a sequencing error may be responsible. The rearrangement uses TRBV5-8 and TRBJ2-6, with D possibly being TRBD1 (5 bases). CDR1 is SGHTS, CDR2 YDEGEE, per germline. This CDR3 is built from 15 residues. The DNA for the CDR3 is TGTGCCAGCAATCGTCCTGCGCCTGGGGCCAACGGCCTGACTTTC. Amino acid sequence: CASNRPAPGANGLTF.

This CDR3 reads CASSPTLQGDYGYTF. The CDR3 DNA reads as TGTGCCAGCTCACCCACTTTACAGGGGGACTATGGCTACACCTTC. The genes are TRBV18 and TRBJ1-2, with 8 nucleotides matching TRBD1. Germline V gene data show CDR1 as KGHSH and CDR2 as LQKENI. CDR3 length: 15 residues. The V segment lost 3 bases and the J segment 3 bases; nucleotides outside the gene matches: 6. The full variable domain, rest sourced from reference TRBV18 and TRBJ1-2, is NAGVMQNPRHLVRRRGQEARLRCSPMKGHSHVYWYRQLPEEGLKFMVYLQKENIIDESGMPKERFSAEFPKEGPSILRIQQVVRGDSAAYFCASSPTLQGDYGYTFGSGTRLTVV.

J is TRBJ1-2 and V is TRBV30, with 12 nucleotides matching TRBD1. Germline-derived CDR1 and CDR2 are GTSNPN and SVGIG (reference sequence). The CDR3 consists of 15 residues. V was clipped by 1 base and J by 7 bases; unmatched bases: 7. This CDR3 is CAWSEGDRGQVGYTF. The CDR3 DNA sequence: TGTGCCTGGAGTGAGGGGGACAGGGGGCAAGTTGGCTACACCTTC.

The rearrangement uses TRBV11-1 and TRBJ2-1; 7 nucleotides line up with TRBD2. CDR1 is SGHAT, CDR2 FQDESV, per germline (reference sequence). The junction had 11 bases not matched to a gene; V was cut back by 3 bases and J by 6 bases. This CDR3 comprises 16 residues. The CDR3 loop reads CASSFEGREPPNEQFF. The CDR3 bases are TGTGCCAGCAGCTTTGAGGGGCGGGAGCCCCCCAATGAGCAGTTCTTC.

The chain carries TRBV4-3 and TRBJ2-7; possible D gene TRBD1, 5 bases. V was clipped by 0 bases and J by 6 bases, with 9 bases between them. CDR3 size: 13 residues. Germline V gene lookup returns CDR1 LGHNA and CDR2 YSLEER. The CDR3 coding sequence is TGCGCCAGCAGCCAAGATCTTCAGGGCGAGCAGTACTTC. It codes for CASSQDLQGEQYF.